What follows is one TCR beta chain and its context. These data are taken from a study of identical twins. One entry per CDR3 protein results from TCRdb running MiXCR on the 5' RACE reads. The repertoire holds under 300,000 distinct CDR3 sequences, 10% to 15% seen once, with around 4% in the top ten. With no exceptions, donors were healthy Caucasians. Germline CDR1 and CDR2: ENHRY and SYGVKD. Between the trimmed V and J ends, which lost 1 base and 7 bases, there was a span of 21 bases. The CDR3 totals 17 residues. These data were also filed under a second study, of yellow fever vaccine responses in identical twins. That source notes: Twins' vaccine T cell responses were reported to seem partly convergent and partly personalized.

Sequencing was performed on memory (CD45RO+) T cells sorted from blood. The source is a woman aged 18-35 years in good health. The J gene is TRBJ2-3, the V gene TRBV10-3, with D unresolved. The CDR3 nucleotides read TGTGCCATCAGTGAGTTTCTCGGGCCCCTCCGAAGATATACGCAGTATTTT. As protein: CAISEFLGPLRRYTQYF.